These 31 T cell receptor beta chains came from one sample sequenced in a study of blood T cells in healthy people across ages. Then a second PCR, running roughly 7 to 11 cycles, was carried out with a sample-barcoded 5' primer and a J-beta primer mix. TCRdb processed the 5' RACE reads anew with MiXCR; each CDR3 protein has one entry. The sample comprises about 650,000 distinct CDR3 sequences, about 32% of which are singletons, and approximately 15% rests with the top ten. What was sequenced was blood. The receptor set was obtained from a woman of 80 years or more in good health.

The chain employs TRBV2 and TRBJ1-5; maybe TRBD1 (5 bases). The CDR3 is 11 amino acids. Looked up from germline, CDR1 is SNHLY and CDR2 is FYNNEI. Trimming removed 8 bases at V and 6 bases at J, with 8 bases between. The CDR3 DNA is TGTGCCAGCCGCCAGGGTCAGCCCCAGCATTTT. This encodes CASRQGQPQHF.

Notes on this clonotype: A read error is possible here, since a much larger clone lies one base away. The gene calls are TRBV20-1 and TRBJ1-4; D is undetermined. The V gene's germline CDR1 is DFQATT and CDR2 SNEGSKA (reference sequence). This CDR3 has 13 amino acids. CDR3 nucleotides: TGCAATGCTAGGAATATGGCTAATGAAAAACTGTTTTTT. Its protein is CNARNMANEKLFF.

Notes on this clonotype: One base away lies a much larger clone, so this may be a sequencing read error. This chain joins TRBV3-1 and TRBJ1-2; no reliable D call. The V gene lost 1 base and the J gene lost 6 bases, with 9 bases spanning the gap. This CDR3 is built from 13 residues. Looked up from germline, CDR1 is LGHDT and CDR2 is YNNKEL (reference sequence). CDR3 amino acids: CASSQGLGDGYTF. CDR3 nucleotide sequence: TGTGCCAGCAGCCAAGGCCTCGGGGATGGCTACACCTTC. The full variable domain, in which reference TRBV3-1 and TRBJ1-2 provide the parts outside the CDR3, is DTAVSQTPKYLVTQMGNDKSIKCEQNLGHDTMYWYKQDSKKFLKIMFSYNNKELIINETVPNRFSPKSPDKAHLNLHINSLELGDSAVYFCASSQGLGDGYTFGSGTRLTVV.

A note on this clonotype: At one end, the junction sequence differs from germline, possibly due to a read error. V usage is TRBV5-1 and J usage is TRBJ2-7; 10 bases line up with TRBD1. CDR3 length: 15 residues. The germline V gene encodes CDR1 SGHRS and CDR2 YFSETQ. CDR3 region: CASSLEGTGVHEQDF. CDR3 DNA sequence: TGCGCCAGCAGCTTGGAAGGGACAGGGGTCCACGAGCAGGACTTC. The variable domain in full, completed from reference TRBV5-1 and TRBJ2-7, reads KAGVTQTPRYLIKTRGQQVTLSCSPISGHRSVSWYQQTPGQGLQFLFEYFSETQRNKGNFPGRFSGRQFSNSRSEMNVSTLELGDSALYLCASSLEGTGVHEQDFGPGTRLTVT.

This clonotype appeared a few times. The chain carries TRBV9 and TRBJ2-2, with D unresolved. The CDR3 sequence is 14 residues long. V lost 3 bases and J 2 bases, leaving 8 bases between the germline ends. CDR1 is SGDLS, CDR2 YYNGEE, per germline. The CDR3 sequence: CASSERPNTGELFF. As DNA, the CDR3 is TGTGCCAGCAGCGAGAGGCCCAACACCGGGGAGCTGTTTTTT.

A remark on this clonotype: This may come from a read error, since a much larger clone is one base off. J is TRBJ1-2 and V is TRBV29-1; D is unresolved. Germline V lookup: CDR1 SQVTM, CDR2 ANQGSEA. The CDR3 extends over 14 amino acids. Trimming removed 0 bases from V and 6 bases from J, with 14 bases in between. The CDR3 is CSVEDLEPHHGYTF. As DNA, the CDR3 is TGCAGCGTTGAAGATCTAGAACCTCACCATGGCTACACCTTC. The entire variable domain, with the rest obtained from reference TRBV29-1 and TRBJ1-2, is as follows: SAVISQKPSRDICQRGTSLTIQCQVDSQVTMMFWYRQQPGQSLTLIATANQGSEATYESGFVIDKFPISRPNLTFSTLTVSNMSPEDSSIYLCSVEDLEPHHGYTFGSGTRLTVV.

The CDR3, as DNA: TGCAGCGTTGCGGTCGGACAGGGGGGAATCGAGCAGTTCTTC. Its protein product is CSVAVGQGGIEQFF. The rearrangement joins TRBV29-1 to TRBJ2-1; 10 nucleotides agree with TRBD1. V lost 4 bases and J lost 10; bases outside the gene matches: 10. CDR1 and CDR2 (germline): SQVTM, ANQGSEA. The CDR3 consists of 14 residues.

In its sample, this clonotype was seen many times. The chain carries TRBV4-2 and TRBJ2-7, with D perhaps matching TRBD1 (6 bases). The CDR3 covers 15 residues. V was shortened by 0 bases and J by 2 bases, with 11 bases between the two germline ends. CDR1 and CDR2 from the germline V gene are LGHNA and YNFKEQ. Here the CDR3 DNA reads TGTGCCAGCAGCCAAGATATCCAGGGGACCTACGAGCAGTACTTC. Residues: CASSQDIQGTYEQYF.

This clonotype was counted at least ten times. The chain couples TRBV20-1 to TRBJ2-4, with D perhaps TRBD1 (5 bases). The V end lost 6 bases, the J end lost 4 bases, and 13 bases lay between the germline ends. The CDR3 is 13 amino acids. The germline V gene encodes CDR1 DFQATT and CDR2 SNEGSKA (reference sequence). The CDR3 spells CSALGAVKNIQYF. The CDR3 DNA reads TGCAGTGCCCTTGGGGCCGTAAAAAACATTCAGTACTTC.

This clonotype was observed a handful of times. A much larger clone lies a single base off, so this may be a read error. The chain recombines TRBV5-1 with TRBJ2-1, with TRBD2 matching over 8 bases. Losses at the gene ends were 0 bases for V and 5 bases for J; bases not matched to a gene: 4. The CDR3 is made up of 15 amino acids. Germline V gene data show CDR1 as SGHRS and CDR2 as YFSETQ. CDR3 coding DNA: TGCGCCAGCAGCTTGGGTGCGGGGGGAAACAATGAGCAGTTCTTC. It yields the protein CASSLGAGGNNEQFF.

The V gene is TRBV6-5, the J gene TRBJ2-5; D ambiguous. The CDR3 runs 15 residues. Trimming cost V 3 bases and J 2 bases, with 13 bases left between them. Germline V gives CDR1 MNHEY, CDR2 SVGAGI. The CDR3 DNA is TGTGCCAGCAGTTATGTGTCAGCTATACAAGAGACCCAGTACTTC. Translated: CASSYVSAIQETQYF.

This clonotype was recorded once. A clone one base away is much larger, so this may be a read error. The J gene is TRBJ2-5, the V gene TRBV6-2 or TRBV6-3, with D possibly called TRBD1 or TRBD2 (5 bases each). Judging by the DNA end, TRBJ2-7 fits better; the J call may be wrong. The CDR3 covers 13 residues. Germline CDR1 reads MNHEY; CDR2 reads SVGEGT. DNA for the CDR3: TGTGCCGCCACGCGAAGGGGACGCTACGAGCAGTACTTC. This translates into CAATRRGRYEQYF.

The V call is TRBV6-6, the J call TRBJ2-5; 10 bases are shared with TRBD1. Looked up from germline, CDR1 is MNHNY and CDR2 is SVGAGI (reference sequence). Trimming took 2 bases from V and 4 from J; bases not matched to a gene: 7. This CDR3 has 16 residues. The CDR3 spells CASSYGGQGDRETQYF. For the CDR3, the DNA is TGTGCCAGCAGTTACGGCGGACAGGGGGATAGAGAGACCCAGTACTTC.

Concerning this clonotype: This may arise from a read error, as a much more abundant clone is one base away. This rearrangement joins TRBV30 to TRBJ2-1; TRBD2 might be the D (6 bases). Germline V gives CDR1 GTSNPN, CDR2 SVGIG (reference sequence). The CDR3 has 11 amino acids. In nucleotides, the CDR3 is TGTGCCCGAGCGAGTGGAGGGGTGTGGTCCTTC. It encodes CARASGGVWSF.

This clonotype has at least ten counts. This chain connects TRBV5-6 to TRBJ1-2, with 8 nucleotides matching TRBD1. The length of the CDR3 is 15 residues. Germline V gene sequence: CDR1 SGHDT, CDR2 YYEEEE. Unmatched junction bases numbered 13, after V lost 6 bases and J lost 6 bases. Written as DNA, the CDR3 is TGTGCCAGCACCATCCCAGGGGGCAGGGAACATGGCTACACCTTC. Translation: CASTIPGGREHGYTF. Drawing the rest from reference TRBV5-6 and TRBJ1-2, the complete variable domain is DAGVTQSPTHLIKTRGQQVTLRCSPKSGHDTVSWYQQALGQGPQFIFQYYEEEERQRGNFPDRFSGHQFPNYSSELNVNALLLGDSALYLCASTIPGGREHGYTFGSGTRLTVV.

Notes on this clonotype: As the CDR3 is not closed by the conserved phenylalanine or tryptophan, this likely results from a read error. CDR3 sequence: CASSQDAQGINKAQHL. The CDR3 coding sequence is TGTGCCAGCAGCCAAGATGCCCAGGGGATTAATAAAGCCCAGCATTTG. The chain carries TRBV3-1 and TRBJ1-5; tentatively, D is TRBD1 (6 bases). Trimming cost V 0 bases and J 11 bases, with 20 bases left between them. This CDR3 comprises 16 residues. Germline loops: CDR1 LGHDT, CDR2 YNNKEL (reference sequence).

This clonotype was seen repeatedly, ten times or more. The chain couples TRBV20-1 to TRBJ2-7; D tentatively fits TRBD1 or TRBD2 (5 bases each). The V and J ends lost 2 bases and 5 bases respectively, with 16 bases between them. CDR3 length: 14 amino acids. Per germline, CDR1 DFQATT and CDR2 SNEGSKA (reference sequence). CDR3 in DNA: TGCAGTGCTAGACCGGGACGATTGATCCACGAGCAGTACTTC. Its translation is CSARPGRLIHEQYF.

This clonotype has a count of ten or more. One end of the junction fails to match germline, which may point to a read error. The rearrangement joins TRBV7-7 to TRBJ2-3, with 8 positions matching TRBD1. Germline CDR1 is SSHAT and CDR2 is FNYEAQ (reference sequence). The CDR3 has 15 amino acids. CDR3 loop: CASSLGADRADTQYF. The CDR3 DNA is TGTGCTAGCAGCTTAGGGGCGGACAGGGCAGATACGCAGTATTTT.

This clonotype was observed at least ten times. The CDR3 sequence: CASSGPRGMLETQYF. The CDR3 DNA is TGTGCCAGCAGTGGCCCGCGGGGGATGCTAGAGACCCAGTACTTC. V and J are TRBV6-1 and TRBJ2-5; 7 nucleotides match TRBD2. CDR1 and CDR2 (germline): MNHNS, SASEGT. The CDR3 totals 15 residues. V lost 4 bases to trimming and J lost 4 bases; unmatched junction nucleotides: 9.

The rearrangement links TRBV12-3 or TRBV12-4 to TRBJ2-3; 7 nucleotides agree with TRBD2. V dropped 3 bases and J dropped 0; count of bases not matched to a gene: 6. CDR3 length: 16 amino acids. The CDR3 DNA reads as TGTGCCAGCAGTTTTGGAGGCGGGAGCAGCACAGATACGCAGTATTTT. The encoded protein is CASSFGGGSSTDTQYF.

V is TRBV20-1 and J is TRBJ1-2; D is perhaps TRBD1 (6 bases). Per the germline V gene, CDR1 is DFQATT and CDR2 is SNEGSKA (reference sequence). The CDR3 length is 14 residues. V was trimmed by 1 base and J by 4 bases, leaving 13 bases between them. CDR3 coding DNA: TGCAGTGCTAGAGTATCGGACAGCTTCTATGGCTACACCTTC. Its translation is CSARVSDSFYGYTF.

This clonotype was counted at least ten times. V usage is TRBV5-6 and J usage is TRBJ2-5; D uncertain. Per germline, CDR1 SGHDT and CDR2 YYEEEE. The CDR3 contains 17 residues. Trimming took 2 bases from V and 1 from J, leaving 18 bases between them. CDR3 sequence: CASSFLFLGQAQETQYF. CDR3 DNA sequence: TGTGCCAGCAGCTTTTTATTTCTCGGGCAGGCCCAAGAGACCCAGTACTTC.

On this clonotype: A much bigger clone sits one base away, suggesting this may be a read error. The chain combines TRBV7-6 with TRBJ2-6, with D perhaps TRBD1 (6 bases). The CDR3 runs 14 residues. Per germline, CDR1 SGHVS and CDR2 FNYEAQ. Trimming cost V 6 bases and J 4 bases, with 10 bases left between them. This CDR3 is CASRGTSGANVLTF. Written as DNA, the CDR3 is TGTGCCAGCAGGGGGACATCGGGGGCCAACGTCCTGACTTTC.

This sequence joins TRBV20-1 and TRBJ2-5; 11 positions agree with TRBD2. This CDR3 is 15 amino acids long. Unmatched junction bases numbered 4, after V lost 0 bases and J lost 4 bases. In germline, CDR1 is DFQATT, CDR2 SNEGSKA (reference sequence). The CDR3 coding sequence is TGCAGTGCTAGAGAAACCGGGACTAGCGGAGAGACCCAGTACTTC. Protein: CSARETGTSGETQYF.

CDR3 loop: CASSGGRAASNEKLFF. CDR3 in DNA: TGTGCCAGCAGTGGCGGCAGGGCAGCAAGTAATGAAAAACTGTTTTTT. This chain uses TRBV25-1 with TRBJ1-4, with D possibly matching TRBD1 (5 bases). Germline-derived CDR1 and CDR2 are MGHDK and SYGVNS. This CDR3 comprises 16 residues. V was pared by 4 bases and J by 4 bases, with 16 bases between.

The genes are TRBV6-1 and TRBJ2-3; 8 bases agree with TRBD1. Germline lookup yields CDR1 MNHNS and CDR2 SASEGT. After removal of 5 bases from V and 6 bases from J, the junction contained 7 bases not matched to a gene. The CDR3 is 14 amino acids. The CDR3: CASSSQGARDTQYF. Here the CDR3 DNA reads TGTGCCAGCAGTAGCCAGGGGGCTAGGGATACGCAGTATTTT.

Notes on this clonotype: A much larger clonotype is one base distant, so this may be a read error. V and J are TRBV20-1 and TRBJ2-5; 10 bases agree with TRBD2. J was trimmed by 11 bases and V by 2 bases; bases with no gene match: 8. This CDR3 region has 13 residues. The germline V gene encodes CDR1 DFQATT and CDR2 SNEGSKA (reference sequence). The CDR3 DNA follows: TGCAGTGCTAGACGGACTAGCGGCAATGAGCAGTACTTC. Amino acids: CSARRTSGNEQYF.

The chain couples TRBV6-1 to TRBJ1-5; D might be TRBD1 (5 bases). CDR3 length: 15 amino acids. CDR1 MNHNS and CDR2 SASEGT come from the germline V gene. Between the trimmed V and J ends, which lost 9 bases and 2 bases, there was a span of 17 bases. The CDR3 is CASTGPGRGNQPQHF. The CDR3 nucleotides read TGTGCCAGTACAGGACCGGGCCGGGGCAATCAGCCCCAGCATTTT.

This clonotype was found once. The DNA of the CDR3 is TGCAGTACTGGCAGGGCGGGGGACGAGCAGTACTTC. It specifies CSTGRAGDEQYF. The chain uses TRBV20-1 and TRBJ2-7; 7 bases line up with TRBD2. J lost 5 bases, V lost 8 bases, and 9 bases had no gene match. This CDR3 has 12 amino acids. The V gene's germline CDR1 is DFQATT and CDR2 SNEGSKA (reference sequence).

Notes on this clonotype: The junction does not match germline at one end; this may be a read error. The V gene is TRBV20-1, the J gene TRBJ1-3, with a tentative D call TRBD1 (5 bases). The CDR3 length is 15 residues. Germline V lookup: CDR1 DFQATT, CDR2 SNEGSKA (reference sequence). The CDR3 sequence is CSAPDTGPSGTTIYF. The CDR3 DNA sequence: TGCAGTGCGCCGGACACGGGGCCCTCTGGAACCACCATATATTTT.

This clonotype was counted ten times or more. V gene TRBV5-4 combines with J gene TRBJ2-5; D possibly corresponds to TRBD2 (6 bases). Germline CDR1 SGHNT, CDR2 YYREEE (reference sequence). V was clipped by 4 bases and J by 7 bases, with 14 bases between them. CDR3 length: 13 residues. CDR3 nucleotide sequence: TGTGCCAGCAGCCGGCCGACGGAGGGGACCCAGTACTTC. It is translated as CASSRPTEGTQYF.